These 2 T cell receptor beta chains came from one sample sequenced in a study of blood T cell repertoires in COVID-19. Clones were read by immunoSEQ multiplex PCR, and TCRdb kept only the in-frame ones, dropping some. The sample has some 150,000 clones, about 85% seen once. The sequenced material came from peripheral blood. These receptors all come from a man in his fifties or sixties who had recovered from COVID-19.

The chain is built from TRBV6-6 and TRBJ1-2; possible D gene TRBD1, 6 bases. CDR1 and CDR2 from the germline V gene are MNHNY and SVGAGI (reference sequence). CDR3 length: 14 amino acids. Trimming took 5 bases from V and 6 from J, leaving 16 bases between them. CDR3 nucleotides: TGTGCCAGCAGTCAGAGTACAGGGCCTCATGGCTACACCTTC. This codes for CASSQSTGPHGYTF.

The rearrangement links TRBV2 to TRBJ1-2; D is possibly TRBD1 (6 bases). The CDR3 totals 14 residues. Germline assignment: CDR1 SNHLY and CDR2 FYNNEI. V gave up 6 bases and J gave up 0 bases, with 11 bases separating them. As DNA, the CDR3 is TGTGCCAGCAGCCGGGACATTGCTAACTATGGCTACACCTTC. Translated: CASSRDIANYGYTF.